This T cell receptor beta chain was observed in a study of patients and donors after allogeneic stem cell transplantation. TCRdb re-derived calls from the RT-PCR reads in MiXCR, one entry per CDR3 protein. The sample carries about a million distinct CDR3 sequences, under 20% recorded once. CDR1 MNHNS and CDR2 SASEGT come from the germline V gene. The CDR3 spans 14 residues. The V and J ends lost 6 bases and 1 base respectively, with 12 bases between them. The sequence came from a human donor who was either an allogeneic HSCT recipient or a stem cell or donor lymphocyte infusion donor (not recorded which). It is not recorded whose cells these are; they may come from a transplant donor. The specimen sequenced was blood, either unsorted or a sorted T cell fraction (not recorded which). This chain links TRBV6-1 with TRBJ1-1, with D tentatively TRBD1 (5 bases). The CDR3 loop is CASSPRAKNTEAFF. The CDR3, as DNA: TGTGCCAGCAGCCCCAGGGCGAAGAACACTGAAGCTTTCTTT.